This T cell receptor beta chain was observed in a study of blood T cell repertoires in COVID-19. Study-level background: Sample material is recorded as cDNA or gDNA derived from T cells, B-cell-depleted T cells, or PBMCs.

Study processing details: The authors estimated nucleated cell counts from reference gene primer amplification. Repertoires were generated with immunoSEQ multiplex PCR, while TCRdb's copy carries only in-frame clones and drops some. V and J calls and clone size are those listed in that table; D and trimming were worked out from the DNA. This table holds some 200,000 clones, more than 75% found once. Germline CDR1 reads SQVTM; CDR2 reads ANQGSEA. V lost 4 bases and J 4 bases, leaving 8 bases between the germline ends. The CDR3 contains 12 residues. The origin of this receptor is a man aged 45 to 65 with acute or convalescent COVID-19. The specimen sequenced was peripheral blood. The chain carries TRBV29-1 and TRBJ2-1, with D possibly matching TRBD1 (6 bases). Here the CDR3 reads CSVVQGYNEQFF. The CDR3 nucleotides read TGCAGCGTTGTCCAGGGGTACAATGAGCAGTTCTTC.